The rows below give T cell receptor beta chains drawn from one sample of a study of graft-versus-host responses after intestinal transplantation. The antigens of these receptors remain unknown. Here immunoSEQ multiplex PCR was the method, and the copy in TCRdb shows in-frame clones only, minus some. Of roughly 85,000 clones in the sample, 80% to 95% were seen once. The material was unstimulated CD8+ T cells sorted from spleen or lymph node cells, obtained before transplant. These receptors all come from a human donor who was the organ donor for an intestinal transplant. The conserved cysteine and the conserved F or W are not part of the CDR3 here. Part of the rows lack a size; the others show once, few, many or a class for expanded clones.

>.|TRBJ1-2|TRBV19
ASTYYGGQGNYGYT
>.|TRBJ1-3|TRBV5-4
ASSLGSGNTIY
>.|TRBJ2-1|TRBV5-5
ASSLVAGALPDEQF
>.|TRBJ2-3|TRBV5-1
ASSISSGRAPPDTQY
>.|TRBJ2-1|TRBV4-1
ASSHPWGRYNEQF
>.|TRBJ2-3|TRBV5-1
ASSLVSSGITDTQY
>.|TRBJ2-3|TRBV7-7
ASSWGPTDTQY
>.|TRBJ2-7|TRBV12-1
ASSSPPPGTALYEQY
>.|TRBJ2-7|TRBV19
ASSIGYTYEQY
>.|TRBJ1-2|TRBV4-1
ASSRRQTANYGYT
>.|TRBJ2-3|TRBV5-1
ASSLLVRDTQY
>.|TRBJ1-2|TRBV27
ASGRGGTNYRYGYT
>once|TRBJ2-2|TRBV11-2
ASSFGAGELF
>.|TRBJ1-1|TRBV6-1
ASSDQGSEAF
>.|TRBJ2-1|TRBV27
ASSFSARGGFYEQF
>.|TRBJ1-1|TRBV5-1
ASEGWNTEAF
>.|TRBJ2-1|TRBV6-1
ASSEAYSGALYNEQF
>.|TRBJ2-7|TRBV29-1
SVEDGQRSYEQY
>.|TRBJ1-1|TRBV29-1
SVATDRDTEAF
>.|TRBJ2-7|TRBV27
ASSPRDRDHEQY
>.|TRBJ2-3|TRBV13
ASSSHRQGEDTQY
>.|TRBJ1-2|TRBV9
ASSVGQEPTPNYGYT
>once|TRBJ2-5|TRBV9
ASTLGGAQETQY
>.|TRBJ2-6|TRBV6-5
ASSGVWAGANVLT
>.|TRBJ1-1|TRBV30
AWLDSLTEAF
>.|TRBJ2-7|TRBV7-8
ASSLARMGLVIPYEQY
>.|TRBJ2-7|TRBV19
ASSAGDSRIHEQY
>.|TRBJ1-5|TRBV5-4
ASSGPGQPQH
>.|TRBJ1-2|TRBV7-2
ASRARNTPYGYT
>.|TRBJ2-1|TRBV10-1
ASSESTSGFHNEQF
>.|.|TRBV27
ASSLRGSFYEQY
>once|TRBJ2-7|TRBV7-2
ASSLDWRFFLYEQY
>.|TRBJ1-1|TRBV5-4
ASSPTGLTEAF
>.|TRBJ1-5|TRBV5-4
ASRVPGSNQPQH
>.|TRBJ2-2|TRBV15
ATSRGSTATGELF
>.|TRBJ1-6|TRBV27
ASSLPSGTAGTLH
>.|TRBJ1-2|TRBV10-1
ASSDGTMGYT
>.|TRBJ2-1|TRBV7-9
ASRPDTHNEQF
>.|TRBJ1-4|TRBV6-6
ASSYFKMGEKLF
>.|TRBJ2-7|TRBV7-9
ASSSSEESEQY
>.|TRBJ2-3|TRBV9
ASSGSFGSSDTQY
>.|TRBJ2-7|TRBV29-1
SVLTSAYEQY
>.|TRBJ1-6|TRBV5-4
ASSPEGSYNSPLH
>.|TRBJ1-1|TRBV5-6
ASSGGTGYLYTEAF
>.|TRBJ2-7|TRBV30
AWSEGTGAFYEQY
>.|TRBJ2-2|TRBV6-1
ASIDGTGELF
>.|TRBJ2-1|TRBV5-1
ASSLVGGDGYNEQF
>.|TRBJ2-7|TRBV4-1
ASSQANNYEQY
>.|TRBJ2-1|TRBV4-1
ASSQQGGGASYNEQF
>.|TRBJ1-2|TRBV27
ASSYTGLNGYT
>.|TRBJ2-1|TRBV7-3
ASSFPGSTYNEQF
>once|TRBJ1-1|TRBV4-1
ASSQDRGLSEAF
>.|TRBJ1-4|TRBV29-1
SVEDGEGVEKLF
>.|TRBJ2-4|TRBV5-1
SSSLSPWTADFRAKNIQY
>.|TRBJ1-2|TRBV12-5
ASGWGFGDGYT
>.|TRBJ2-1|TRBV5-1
ASSPYRVDNEQF
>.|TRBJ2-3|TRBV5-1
ASSASTDTQY